The T cell receptor beta chain under discussion was sequenced for a study of T cell responses to AZD1222 COVID-19 vaccine. General observations from the study: The donors showed a predominance of white British ancestry and of females, with possible underestimation of clonal diversity.

Between the trimmed V and J ends, which lost 1 base and 2 bases, there was a span of 8 bases. The CDR3 is made up of 14 amino acids. Germline lookup yields CDR1 MGHRA and CDR2 YSYEKL. Sequencing used immunoSEQ multiplex PCR; TCRdb keeps in-frame clones, though not all of them. The sample records about 120,000 clones, 88% being singletons. A remark on this clone: Its specificity is not known.

The chain links TRBV4-1 to TRBJ1-1; D is unclear. The material was peripheral blood, obtained on day 0 of AZD1222 vaccination. The receptor comes from an adult in good health. This CDR3 reads CASSQVGTNTEAFF. CDR3 DNA sequence: TGCGCCAGCAGCCAAGTAGGCACCAACACTGAAGCTTTCTTT.